The clone carrying this T cell receptor (beta chain) has only a few counts. Its target is not known. CDR3 regions were amplified by Arm-PCR using iRepertoire HTBI primers to build TCR beta libraries. MiXCR, run by TCRdb on the multiplex PCR reads, gives a single entry per CDR3 protein. The sample lists a few hundred thousand distinct CDR3 sequences, roughly 17% occurring once. The time point denotes: newly diagnosed GD, antithyroid drugs for less than 3 months. Preparation of the TCR library used RNA extracted from PBMCs. Trimming stripped 5 bases from V and 0 bases from J, with 11 bases between. This CDR3 is 15 amino acids long. Germline CDR1 SGHTA, CDR2 FQGNSA. This specimen belongs to a study of regulatory T cells in long-lasting Graves disease. Regarding the study as a whole: Results may be inaccurate due to the small sample size.

This sample also belongs to another study, concerning T cells in Graves' hyperthyroidism and ophthalmopathy. This second study notes: The HTBI set primed first-round TCR CDR3 RT-PCR.

The source was peripheral blood mononuclear cells (PBMCs), collected at new diagnosis, from a patient treated with antithyroid drugs. V and J are TRBV7-2 and TRBJ2-4; tentative D call: TRBD1 (6 bases). This clonotype was obtained from a middle-aged man with Graves disease. The CDR3 DNA reads as TGTGCCAGCAGCCGACAGGTTATAGCCAAAAACATTCAGTACTTC. It translates to CASSRQVIAKNIQYF.